This entry describes one T cell receptor (beta chain). The data stem from a study of blood T cell repertoires in COVID-19. At the level of the study: There were acute and convalescent COVID-19 samples, and they came from the United States, Italy and Spain. T cells, B-cell-depleted T cells, or PBMCs provided the cDNA or gDNA that served as material.

Germline trimming cut 6 bases from V and 2 bases from J; bases unmatched to any gene: 6. The CDR3 is 15 amino acids. Germline V gene sequence: CDR1 LNHDA, CDR2 SQIVND (reference sequence). The repertoire was sequenced with immunoSEQ multiplex PCR; TCRdb's copy has only in-frame clones and lacks some. The sample consists of around 300,000 clones, around 89% of them appearing once. Seattle patients were enrolled while actively infected and followed longitudinally. Sequenced material: peripheral blood. The rearrangement uses TRBV19 and TRBJ1-1, with 10 positions matching TRBD1. The clonotype originates from a woman aged 45-65 years with COVID-19, enrolled during active disease. The CDR3 loop is CASSWDRGPNTEAFF. The CDR3 DNA sequence: TGTGCCAGTAGCTGGGACAGGGGCCCTAACACTGAAGCTTTCTTT.